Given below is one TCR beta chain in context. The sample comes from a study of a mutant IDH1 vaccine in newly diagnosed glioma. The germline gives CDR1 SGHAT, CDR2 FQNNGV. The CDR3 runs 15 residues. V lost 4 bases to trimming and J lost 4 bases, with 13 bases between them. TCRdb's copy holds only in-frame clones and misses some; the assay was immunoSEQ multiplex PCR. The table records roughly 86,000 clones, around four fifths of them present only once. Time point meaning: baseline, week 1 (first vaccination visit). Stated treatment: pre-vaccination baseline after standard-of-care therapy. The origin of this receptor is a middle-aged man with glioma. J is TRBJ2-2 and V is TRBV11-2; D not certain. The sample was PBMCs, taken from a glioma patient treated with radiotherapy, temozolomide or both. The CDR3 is CASSSKFRATGELFF. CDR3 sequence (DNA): TGTGCCAGCAGCTCTAAGTTTAGGGCCACCGGGGAGCTGTTTTTT.